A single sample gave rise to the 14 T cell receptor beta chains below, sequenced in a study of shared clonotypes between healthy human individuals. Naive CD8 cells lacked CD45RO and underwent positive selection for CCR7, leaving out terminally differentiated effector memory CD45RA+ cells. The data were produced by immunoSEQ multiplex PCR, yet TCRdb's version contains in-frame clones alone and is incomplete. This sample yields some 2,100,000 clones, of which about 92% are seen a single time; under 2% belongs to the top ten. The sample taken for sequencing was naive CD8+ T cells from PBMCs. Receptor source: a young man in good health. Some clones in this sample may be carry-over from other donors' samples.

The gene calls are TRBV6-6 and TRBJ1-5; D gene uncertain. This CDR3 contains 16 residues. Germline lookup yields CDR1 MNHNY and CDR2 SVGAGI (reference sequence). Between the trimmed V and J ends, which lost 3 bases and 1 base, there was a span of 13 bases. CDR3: CASSYRGSISNQPQHF. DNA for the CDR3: TGTGCCAGCAGTTATAGAGGTTCGATCAGCAATCAGCCCCAGCATTTT.

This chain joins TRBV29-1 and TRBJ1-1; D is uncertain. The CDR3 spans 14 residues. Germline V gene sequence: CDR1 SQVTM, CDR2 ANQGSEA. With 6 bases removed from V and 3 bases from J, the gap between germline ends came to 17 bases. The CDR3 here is CSVVAGVGYTEAFF. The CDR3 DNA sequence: TGCAGCGTCGTCGCCGGGGTGGGGTACACTGAAGCTTTCTTT. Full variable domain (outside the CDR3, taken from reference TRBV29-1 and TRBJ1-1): SAVISQKPSRDICQRGTSLTIQCQVDSQVTMMFWYRQQPGQSLTLIATANQGSEATYESGFVIDKFPISRPNLTFSTLTVSNMSPEDSSIYLCSVVAGVGYTEAFFGQGTRLTVV.

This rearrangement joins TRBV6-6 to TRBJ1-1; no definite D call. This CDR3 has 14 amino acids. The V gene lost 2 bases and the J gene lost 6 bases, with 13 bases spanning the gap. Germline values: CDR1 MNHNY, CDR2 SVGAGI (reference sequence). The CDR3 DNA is TGTGCCAGCAGTTACCTTTCAGCGTACGCTGAAGCTTTCTTT. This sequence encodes CASSYLSAYAEAFF.

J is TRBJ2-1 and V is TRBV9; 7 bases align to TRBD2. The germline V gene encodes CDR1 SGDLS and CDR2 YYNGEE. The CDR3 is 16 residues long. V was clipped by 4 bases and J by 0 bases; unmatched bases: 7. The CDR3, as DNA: TGTGCCAGCAGCTCGCGCGGGGGAAGCTCCTACAATGAGCAGTTCTTC. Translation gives CASSSRGGSSYNEQFF.

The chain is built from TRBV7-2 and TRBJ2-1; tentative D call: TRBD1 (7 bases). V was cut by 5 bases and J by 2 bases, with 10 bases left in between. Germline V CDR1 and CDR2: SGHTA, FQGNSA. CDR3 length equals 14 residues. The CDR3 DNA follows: TGTGCCAGCAGCCAGGGGGGAACCTACAATGAGCAGTTCTTC. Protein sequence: CASSQGGTYNEQFF.

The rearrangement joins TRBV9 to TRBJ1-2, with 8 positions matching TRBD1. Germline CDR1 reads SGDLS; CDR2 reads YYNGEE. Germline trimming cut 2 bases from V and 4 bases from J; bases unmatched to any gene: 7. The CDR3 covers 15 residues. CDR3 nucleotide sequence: TGTGCCAGCAGCGTTTGGGGGACAGGCAGCTATGGCTACACCTTC. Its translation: CASSVWGTGSYGYTF. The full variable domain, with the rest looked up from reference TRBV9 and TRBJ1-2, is DSGVTQTPKHLITATGQRVTLRCSPRSGDLSVYWYQQSLDQGLQFLIQYYNGEERAKGNILERFSAQQFPDLHSELNLSSLELGDSALYFCASSVWGTGSYGYTFGSGTRLTVV.

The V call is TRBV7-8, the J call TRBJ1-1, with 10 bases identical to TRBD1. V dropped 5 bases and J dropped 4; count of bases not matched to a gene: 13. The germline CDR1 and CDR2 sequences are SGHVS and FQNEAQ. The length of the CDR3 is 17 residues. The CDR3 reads CASSVSGTGDVGTEAFF. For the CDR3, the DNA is TGTGCCAGCAGCGTTTCCGGGACAGGGGATGTAGGCACTGAAGCTTTCTTT.

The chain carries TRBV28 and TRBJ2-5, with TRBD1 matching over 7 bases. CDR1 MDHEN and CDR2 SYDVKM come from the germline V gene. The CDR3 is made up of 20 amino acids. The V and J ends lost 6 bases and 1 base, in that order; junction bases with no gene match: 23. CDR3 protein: CASSHGVVGGSYWTQETQYF. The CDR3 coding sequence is TGTGCCAGCAGCCACGGGGTTGTAGGGGGCAGTTACTGGACCCAAGAGACCCAGTACTTC. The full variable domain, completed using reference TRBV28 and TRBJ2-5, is DVKVTQSSRYLVKRTGEKVFLECVQDMDHENMFWYRQDPGLGLRLIYFSYDVKMKEKGDIPEGYSVSREKKERFSLILESASTNQTSMYLCASSHGVVGGSYWTQETQYFGPGTRLLVL.

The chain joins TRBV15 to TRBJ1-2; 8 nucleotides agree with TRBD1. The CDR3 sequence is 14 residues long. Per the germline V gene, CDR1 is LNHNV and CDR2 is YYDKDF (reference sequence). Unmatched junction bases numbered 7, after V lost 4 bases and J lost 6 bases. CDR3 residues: CATSIQGAVDGYTF. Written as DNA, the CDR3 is TGTGCCACCAGCATCCAGGGGGCAGTGGATGGCTACACCTTC.

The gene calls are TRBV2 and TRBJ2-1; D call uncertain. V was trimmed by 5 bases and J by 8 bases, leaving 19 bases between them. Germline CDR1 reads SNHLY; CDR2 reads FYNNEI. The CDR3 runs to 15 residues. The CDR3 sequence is CASSITGQAADEQFF. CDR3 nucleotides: TGTGCCAGCAGTATAACGGGCCAGGCGGCGGATGAGCAGTTCTTC.

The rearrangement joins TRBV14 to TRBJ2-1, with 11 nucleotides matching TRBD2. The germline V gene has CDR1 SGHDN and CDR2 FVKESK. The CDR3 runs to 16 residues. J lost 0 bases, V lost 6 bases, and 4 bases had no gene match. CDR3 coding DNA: TGTGCCAGCAGAACAACTAGCGGGAGCTCCTACAATGAGCAGTTCTTC. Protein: CASRTTSGSSYNEQFF.

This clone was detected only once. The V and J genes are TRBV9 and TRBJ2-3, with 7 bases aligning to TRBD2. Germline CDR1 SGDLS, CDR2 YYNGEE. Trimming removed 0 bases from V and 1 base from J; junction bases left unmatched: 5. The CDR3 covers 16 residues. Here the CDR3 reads CASSVEGGGRTDTQYF. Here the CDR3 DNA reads TGTGCCAGCAGCGTAGAAGGCGGGGGACGCACAGATACGCAGTATTTT.

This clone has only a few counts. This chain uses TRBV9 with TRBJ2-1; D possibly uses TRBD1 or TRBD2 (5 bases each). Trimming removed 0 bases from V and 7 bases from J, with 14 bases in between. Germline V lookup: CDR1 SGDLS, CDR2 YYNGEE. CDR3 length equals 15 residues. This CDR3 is CASSVAWGSSNEQFF. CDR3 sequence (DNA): TGTGCCAGCAGCGTAGCTTGGGGGAGCTCTAATGAGCAGTTCTTC.

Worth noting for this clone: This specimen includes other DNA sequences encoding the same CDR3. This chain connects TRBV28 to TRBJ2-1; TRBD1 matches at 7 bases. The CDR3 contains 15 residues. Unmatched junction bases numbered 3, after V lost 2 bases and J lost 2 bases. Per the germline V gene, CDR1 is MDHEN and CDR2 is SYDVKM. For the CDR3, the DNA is TGTGCCAGCAGTTTAGGGCAGGGGGCCTACAATGAGCAGTTCTTC. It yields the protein CASSLGQGAYNEQFF.